The TCR beta chain under discussion was sequenced for a study of shared clonotypes between healthy human individuals (dated by TCRdb to the early 2020s). In terms of the full investigation: A few men and a couple of women, aged 18 to 49 years, made up the cohort. Per donor, three plates each were used for CD4 naive and CD4 memory, two for CD8 naive, and one for CD8 memory. Blood TCR repertoires of about 5 healthy adults were deeply sequenced to estimate repertoire size and the extent of clonotype sharing between individuals. To increase sequencing depth and limit assay-specific biases, TCR repertoire library preparation and sequencing were carried out by different laboratories using diverse techniques. Leukapheresis yielded between about 0.9 and 9 billion PBMCs per donor. The study at large found these results: Pairwise subsampling indicated that sequencing depth was expected to affect the degree of clonotype sharing among donors. Clonotypes shared by all four sorted-subset donors showed higher generation probabilities than non-shared clonotypes. Naive subsets generally had larger estimated clonotype richness than memory subsets did. The genetic and exposure-history diversity represented was limited by the small number of donors. Sampling was restricted to blood, and TCR repertoires in tissues likely differ from the TCR repertoires found in blood. Even with the large sequencing depth, rarefaction of the sorted-subset datasets indicated that sequencing was incomplete. Roughly 5.2% of naive CD4, 3% to 3.5% of naive CD8, around 2.3% of memory CD4, and around 0.4% of memory CD8 clonotypes were shared across several donors.

This clone was seen just once. Its antigen is still unknown. There are no base qualities to consult, and no much larger clone falls within one base. TCR CDR3 regions were amplified from genomic DNA by multiplex PCR using the deep immunoSEQ assay. For each cell subset, the extracted genomic DNA was distributed evenly across all wells of several immunoSEQ 96-well plates, and each plate served as one replicate. For sorted subsets, each replicate PCR was loaded with approximately 0.2 ug genomic DNA, equivalent to 25,000 to 35,000 T cell genomes. Purified libraries were quantified with a Qubit 3.0 fluorometer, sized on a Bioanalyzer 2100, and re-quantified with the KAPA Library Quantification kit. Every immunoSEQ 96-well plate was sequenced on a dedicated single-read 150-cycle Illumina NextSeq 550 flow cell. In the source study's methods: The immunoSEQ output contained only junctional sequences without quality scores, so filtering could not match that applied to full-length reads. Sequences were annotated with PyIR, a Python wrapper for IgBLAST v1.9, using IMGT germline references to assign V/J genes and CDR3. Reads were removed for weak V/J assignments (E-value above 1e-6), missing CDR3, stop codons, out-of-frame junctions, or ambiguous translated residues. V3J clonotypes were defined as sequences sharing an identical inferred V gene, J gene, and CDR3 amino acid sequence. Percentage overlap between repertoires was computed as shared unique clonotypes divided by the size of the smaller repertoire. RTK rarefaction, the Chao1 estimator, and Recon v2.1 estimates of unobserved clonotypes were used to assess repertoire richness. Generation probabilities for all TCRbeta clonotypes obtained by the gDNA method from a few donors were computed using OLGA. TCRdb stores this immuneACCESS table with in-frame sequences only. Part of the clones is absent; in the studies checked, under half of the shortfall reflects unresolved V genes, and no reason is known for the rest. That table gives V, J and clone size, and the DNA gave D and trimming. In this sample the table shows 1.6 million or so clones, around 97% of which occur a single time. The ten most abundant clones make up about 1.2% of the sample.

Healthy HIV-negative adults with no recently reported acute infections or vaccinations were included as donors. All donors were Caucasian adults living in Nashville, Tennessee, USA. CD4+ T cells were enriched by magnetic negative selection, after which naive cells were positively selected on CD45RA and the negative fraction was taken as the memory subset. Blood was collected by leukapheresis, and PBMCs were isolated by Ficoll-Histopaque density gradient centrifugation and then cryopreserved in liquid nitrogen vapor phase. Analytical flow cytometry was used to check the purity and quantity of each magnetically sorted T cell population. From each sorted fraction, genomic DNA was isolated and quantified by UV absorbance on a Nanodrop 2000c. After removal of 4 bases from V and 4 bases from J, the junction retains 7 bases not matched to a gene. The CDR3 has 15 amino acids, counting the end cysteine and phenylalanine. Only the CDR3 DNA stays, 45 bases, in frame from base 1. CDR1 and CDR2 are drawn from the germline V gene (reference sequence): SGHNT, YYREEE.

The origin of this receptor is a man aged 25-45 years in good health. The chain uses TRBV5-4 and TRBJ2-7; TRBD2 matches 11 bases in the middle. The specimen sequenced was naive CD4+ T cells sorted from blood. Interpreted using the paper, the cell subset or site label stands for: CD45RA+ positively selected. The CDR3 region has the sequence CASSPTSGTVYEQYF. The DNA sequence is as follows: TGTGCCAGCAGCCCGACTAGCGGGACGGTGTACGAGCAGTACTTC.